There are a few counts of the clone carrying this T cell receptor beta chain. The sample originates from a study of T cells of healthy individuals. Germline V gene lookup returns CDR1 MGHRA and CDR2 YSYEKL. The CDR3 runs 12 residues. The ends were cut back, 0 bases at V and 15 bases at J, with 12 bases in the middle. TCRdb called the 5' RACE reads again in MiXCR, with one record for every CDR3 protein. The sample holds fewer than 75,000 distinct CDR3 sequences; roughly 16% are singletons and the top ten take around 4.7%. V is TRBV4-1 and J is TRBJ2-1; D gene unclear. The receptor comes from a human donor in good health. DNA of the CDR3: TGCGCCAGCAGCCAAGAAGACACTTTTAGGTTCTTC. It encodes CASSQEDTFRFF.